One and the same sample provided the 9 T cell receptor beta chains below, sequenced in a study of tumor-infiltrating lymphocytes in primary liver carcinoma. Joint extraction of RNA and DNA used roughly 19-31 mg of bulk tissue that was unsorted. A primer in the constant region served to generate TCR beta cDNA from around 500 ng of total RNA. Slightly modified ARM-PCR served as the procedure for the TCR beta libraries. These libraries came from three rounds of nested multiplex PCR. Both of the initial two PCR rounds ran for about 9 cycles and employed TRBV1-TRBV30 forward primers alongside a C-beta reverse primer. MiXCR was run by TCRdb on the multiplex PCR reads, yielding one entry per CDR3 protein. Among tens of thousands of distinct CDR3 sequences, 72% were seen once, and the ten largest hold approximately 19%. Input material: liver tumor tissue from sampling region 1. Subset noted: tumor region T1, superior pole. Receptors were obtained from a man in his forties with primary liver carcinoma and hepatitis B virus infection.

Concerning this clonotype itself: Germline and junction disagree at one end, which may indicate a read error. J is TRBJ2-3 and V is TRBV12-3 or TRBV12-4, with unresolved D. The CDR3 contains 13 residues. CDR3 residues: CTSSLQVAHKQYF. The CDR3, as DNA: TGTACCAGCAGCCTTCAGGTGGCACATAAGCAGTATTTT.

This clonotype has a single count. Relative to the germline gene, one junction end is altered; a read error may explain this. This sequence joins TRBV11-2 and TRBJ1-4, with TRBD1 matching over 7 bases. The CDR3 has 17 amino acids. CDR1 and CDR2 (germline): SGHAT, FQNNGV. The CDR3 reads CASGLVRTGPVNEKLFF. Written as DNA, the CDR3 is TGTGCCAGCGGCTTAGTCAGGACAGGTCCCGTCAATGAAAAACTGTTTTTT.

In the case of this clonotype: A read error is possible here, since a much larger clone lies one base away. The chain joins TRBV7-8 to TRBJ2-1, with 8 bases matching TRBD2. Germline CDR1 SGHVS, CDR2 FQNEAQ. The CDR3 is 15 residues long. The CDR3 DNA sequence: TGTGCCAGCAGCTTACCCCCGGGAGGGAACGATGAGCGGTTCTTC. It is translated as CASSLPPGGNDERFF.

Of note for this clonotype: The junction differs from germline at one of its ends, possibly a read error. The J gene is TRBJ2-1, the V gene TRBV12-3 or TRBV12-4, with D possibly TRBD1 on 5 matching bases. This CDR3 has 14 residues. The CDR3 reads CVSSPYQGINEQFF. In DNA, the CDR3 is TGTGTCAGCAGTCCATATCAGGGTATTAATGAGCAGTTCTTC.

About this clonotype itself: Since the CDR3 does not end with the conserved phenylalanine or tryptophan, this likely comes from a read error. This chain joins TRBV11-2 and TRBJ2-7; TRBD2 matches 15 bases. This CDR3 spans 18 amino acids. Germline loops: CDR1 SGHAT, CDR2 FQNNGV. For the CDR3, the DNA is TGCGCCAGCAGCATATCCGTTGGACTAGCGGGAGGGGGGTACGAGCAGTACATC. Its translation is CASSISVGLAGGGYEQYI.

This clonotype was observed many times. The chain uses TRBV7-8 and TRBJ2-2, with no clear D. Per germline, CDR1 SGHVS and CDR2 FQNEAQ. This CDR3 comprises 14 residues. The V and J ends lost 2 bases and 3 bases respectively, with 7 bases between them. CDR3 sequence reads: CASSLMRYTGELFF. In DNA, the CDR3 is TGTGCCAGCAGCTTAATGCGGTACACCGGGGAGCTGTTTTTT.

Note on this clonotype: As the CDR3 is not closed by the conserved phenylalanine or tryptophan, this likely results from a read error. This chain uses TRBV11-2 with TRBJ2-6; 7 positions match TRBD2. V was clipped by 5 bases and J by 4 bases; unmatched bases: 14. The CDR3 length is 18 residues. The germline gives CDR1 SGHAT, CDR2 FQNNGV. In nucleotides, the CDR3 is TGTGCCAGCAGCCGCTTTCCAGCGGGAAGCTCGGGGGCCAACGTCCTGACTCTC. This translates into CASSRFPAGSSGANVLTL.

Turning to this clonotype: This could be a read error, since a much larger clone is one nucleotide away. V is TRBV7-9 and J is TRBJ1-2; D is unclear. The CDR3 runs to 13 residues. Germline V gene sequence: CDR1 SEHNR, CDR2 FQNEAQ (reference sequence). The CDR3 region is CASSLVSLYVYTF. The CDR3 DNA reads TGTGCCAGCAGCTTAGTGAGTCTCTATGTCTACACCTTC.

This rearrangement joins TRBV28 to TRBJ2-7, with D unclear. The CDR3 runs to 11 residues. Germline lookup yields CDR1 MDHEN and CDR2 SYDVKM. Trimming stripped 7 bases from V and 5 bases from J, with 9 bases between. The CDR3 bases are TGTGCCAGCAACAATGCCCACGAGCAGTACTTC. Its protein is CASNNAHEQYF.